These 24 T cell receptor beta chains came from one sample sequenced in a study of PD-L1 blockade in urothelial cancer. The sample's time point: pretreatment peripheral blood. Profiling relied on immunoSEQ multiplex PCR, and the TCRdb table lists in-frame clones only, not all of them. The data contain tens of thousands of clones, around 79% of them singletons. Here the sequenced sample was PBMCs, taken around atezolizumab (anti-PD-L1) treatment. All receptors come from a man between 65 and 85 years old with urothelial cancer.

J is TRBJ2-1 and V is TRBV7-8; D might be TRBD2 (6 bases). CDR3 size: 13 residues. From germline, CDR1 is SGHVS and CDR2 FQNEAQ. V was cut by 5 bases and J by 7 bases, with 12 bases left in between. The CDR3 loop is CASSPAGSNEQFF. The CDR3 DNA follows: TGTGCCAGCAGCCCTGCGGGGTCAAATGAGCAGTTCTTC.

The chain links TRBV9 to TRBJ2-2, with a weak D call TRBD1 (8 bases). The CDR3 is 17 amino acids. The germline gives CDR1 SGDLS, CDR2 YYNGEE. Trimming stripped 4 bases from V and 6 bases from J, with 22 bases between. The CDR3 loop is CASSFRPGQGGSGELFF. The DNA of the CDR3 is TGTGCCAGCAGCTTCAGACCCGGACAGGGAGGGTCCGGGGAGCTGTTTTTT.

This sequence joins TRBV27 and TRBJ1-1, with 8 positions matching TRBD1. The germline V gene has CDR1 MNHEY and CDR2 SMNVEV (reference sequence). V was pared by 7 bases and J by 1 base, with 8 bases of the junction left unmatched. CDR3 length equals 15 residues. As DNA, the CDR3 is TGTGCCAGCAACCCCTACAGGGGGGAGAACACTGAAGCTTTCTTT. This gives the protein CASNPYRGENTEAFF.

The chain's CDR3 is CASSLVLAGWDEQFF. CDR3 coding DNA: TGCGCCAGCAGCTTGGTCCTAGCGGGGTGGGATGAGCAGTTCTTC. V is TRBV5-1 and J is TRBJ2-1; 9 bases line up with TRBD2. The junction had 6 bases not matched to a gene; V was cut back by 0 bases and J by 8 bases. Germline V CDR1 and CDR2: SGHRS, YFSETQ. The CDR3 is made up of 15 amino acids.

The chain couples TRBV29-1 to TRBJ1-2; D might be TRBD1 (6 bases). Germline V gene sequence: CDR1 SQVTM, CDR2 ANQGSEA. V shed 5 bases and J shed 5 bases, with 12 bases lying between them. The CDR3 totals 12 residues. For the CDR3, the DNA is TGCAGCGTTTGGGCAGGGGTTTATGGCTACACCTTC. Its protein is CSVWAGVYGYTF.

This clone was seen just once. The rearrangement uses TRBV7-2 and TRBJ2-5; 8 bases are a match to TRBD1. With V trimmed by 4 bases and J by 7 bases, 11 bases remained unmatched. The germline V gene has CDR1 SGHTA and CDR2 FQGNSA. There are 15 residues in the CDR3. In DNA, the CDR3 is TGTGCCAGCAGCTATTCTTCAGGGGGCGCTTGGACCCAGTACTTC. This encodes CASSYSSGGAWTQYF.

This clone was detected once. The chain couples TRBV6-6 to TRBJ1-1, with 7 bases lining up with TRBD1. Germline CDR1 is MNHNY and CDR2 is SVGAGI (reference sequence). Trimming removed 2 bases from V and 5 bases from J; junction bases left unmatched: 8. This CDR3 spans 15 amino acids. CDR3 coding DNA: TGTGCCAGCAGTTACCTACAGGGGATGTGGACTGAAGCTTTCTTT. It encodes CASSYLQGMWTEAFF.

By sample fraction, this clone is medium-sized. The chain uses TRBV7-3 and TRBJ2-5; D gene unclear. Trimming took 0 bases from V and 4 from J, leaving 6 bases between them. CDR3 length: 13 residues. The germline gives CDR1 SGHTA, CDR2 FQGTGA. CDR3: CASSLTPGETQYF. The CDR3, as DNA: TGTGCCAGCAGCTTAACCCCCGGAGAGACCCAGTACTTC. The full variable domain, with the rest looked up from reference TRBV7-3 and TRBJ2-5, is GAGVSQTPSNKVTEKGKYVELRCDPISGHTALYWYRQSLGQGPEFLIYFQGTGAADDSGLPNDRFFAVRPEGSVSTLKIQRTERGDSAVYLCASSLTPGETQYFGPGTRLLVL.

Only one count was recorded for this clone. This chain links TRBV7-2 with TRBJ1-4; TRBD1 agrees at 9 bases. The CDR3 totals 17 residues. In germline, CDR1 is SGHTA, CDR2 FQGNSA. J was trimmed by 6 bases and V by 1 base; bases with no gene match: 9. In nucleotides, the CDR3 is TGTGCCAGCAGCTTAGTGCCGGTGGGACAGGGAGATGAAAAACTGTTTTTT. It is translated as CASSLVPVGQGDEKLFF.

This clone has just one count. The gene calls are TRBV7-9 and TRBJ1-2, with D perhaps TRBD1 (5 bases). Germline CDR1 reads SEHNR; CDR2 reads FQNEAQ (reference sequence). V lost 5 bases, J lost 7 bases, and 17 bases lay in between. The CDR3 runs to 14 residues. CDR3 DNA: TGTGCCAGCAGCGCGTTGACAGTCCCGCGTGGCTACACCTTC. It codes for CASSALTVPRGYTF.

This clone has a single count. This chain uses TRBV7-8 with TRBJ2-2; 7 nucleotides line up with TRBD1. Germline values: CDR1 SGHVS, CDR2 FQNEAQ. The length of the CDR3 is 15 residues. Unmatched junction bases numbered 4, after V lost 5 bases and J lost 1 base. CDR3: CASSLWTGNTGELFF. CDR3 in DNA: TGTGCCAGCAGCCTATGGACAGGGAACACCGGGGAGCTGTTTTTT.

CDR3 in DNA: TGTGCCAGCAGCCCAGGGACTAGCGGGAGAGGGAATGAGCAGTTCTTC. Translated, it gives CASSPGTSGRGNEQFF. The chain recombines TRBV7-9 with TRBJ2-1, with 14 bases fitting TRBD2. V gave up 5 bases and J gave up 7 bases; unmatched junction bases: 7. Germline CDR1 SEHNR, CDR2 FQNEAQ (reference sequence). CDR3 length: 16 amino acids.

This clone has a single count. This chain joins TRBV6-1 and TRBJ1-1; 9 nucleotides line up with TRBD1. This CDR3 has 14 amino acids. In germline, CDR1 is MNHNS, CDR2 SASEGT. With V trimmed by 7 bases and J by 5 bases, 8 bases remained unmatched. CDR3: CASTGTGKGTEAFF. In nucleotides, the CDR3 is TGTGCCAGCACTGGGACAGGGAAGGGGACTGAAGCTTTCTTT.

The gene calls are TRBV9 and TRBJ1-1; 7 positions match TRBD1. Trimming took 0 bases from V and 1 from J; bases not matched to a gene: 3. This CDR3 region has 15 residues. Germline values: CDR1 SGDLS, CDR2 YYNGEE. Here the CDR3 reads CASSVGGTANTEAFF. In DNA form, the CDR3 reads TGTGCCAGCAGCGTAGGCGGGACAGCGAACACTGAAGCTTTCTTT.

The V gene is TRBV28, the J gene TRBJ2-2, with D unresolved. Trimming stripped 6 bases from V and 1 base from J, with 12 bases between. The germline gives CDR1 MDHEN, CDR2 SYDVKM. The CDR3 has 15 residues. Here the CDR3 reads CASRAPLRNTGELFF. DNA of the CDR3: TGTGCCAGCAGAGCTCCCCTCCGGAACACCGGGGAGCTGTTTTTT.

The V and J genes are TRBV7-3 and TRBJ1-2, with a weak D call TRBD1 (5 bases). This CDR3 is 15 amino acids long. CDR1 is SGHTA and CDR2 is FQGTGA in the germline V gene. V lost 5 bases, J lost 8 bases, and 21 bases lay in between. CDR3 residues: CASSANQGVGKGYTF. In DNA, the CDR3 is TGTGCCAGCAGCGCCAACCAGGGCGTAGGGAAGGGCTACACCTTC.

The chain joins TRBV2 to TRBJ2-5, with a possible D match to TRBD2 (7 bases). Germline V CDR1 and CDR2: SNHLY, FYNNEI. The CDR3 spans 15 residues. V was shortened by 2 bases and J by 5 bases, with 15 bases between the two germline ends. The CDR3 sequence: CASSERGGSMETQYF. As DNA, the CDR3 is TGTGCCAGCAGTGAAAGGGGGGGATCGATGGAGACCCAGTACTTC.

The CDR3 protein is CASSTGIDNEQFF. The CDR3 DNA follows: TGTGCCAGCAGCACAGGGATCGACAATGAGCAGTTCTTC. The chain uses TRBV9 and TRBJ2-1; possible D gene TRBD1, 6 bases. Germline CDR1 is SGDLS and CDR2 is YYNGEE. The CDR3 totals 13 residues. Trimming pared 4 bases from V and 5 bases from J, leaving 10 bases between. Full variable domain (missing parts from reference TRBV9 and TRBJ2-1): DSGVTQTPKHLITATGQRVTLRCSPRSGDLSVYWYQQSLDQGLQFLIQYYNGEERAKGNILERFSAQQFPDLHSELNLSSLELGDSALYFCASSTGIDNEQFFGPGTRLTVL.

The chain links TRBV7-6 to TRBJ2-5; D ambiguous. V lost 5 bases, J lost 3 bases, and 7 bases lay in between. CDR1 and CDR2 (germline): SGHVS, FNYEAQ. The CDR3 contains 12 residues. This chain's CDR3 is CASSHTEETQYF. CDR3 sequence (DNA): TGTGCCAGCAGCCACACAGAAGAGACCCAGTACTTC.

This chain joins TRBV6-5 and TRBJ1-1, with 7 bases aligning to TRBD1. The CDR3 extends over 13 amino acids. Germline V gene data show CDR1 as MNHEY and CDR2 as SVGAGI. The J segment lost 9 bases and the V segment lost 2 bases, leaving 6 bases of the junction unmatched. The CDR3 DNA reads as TGTGCCAGCAGTTACGGACAGGCCCGTCAAGCTTTCTTT. Its protein product is CASSYGQARQAFF.

This clone has only a few counts. V gene TRBV28 combines with J gene TRBJ1-2, with 8 bases identical to TRBD1. Germline V gene data show CDR1 as MDHEN and CDR2 as SYDVKM. The CDR3 spans 13 residues. The V and J ends lost 7 bases and 6 bases, in that order; junction bases with no gene match: 7. The CDR3 nucleotides are TGTGCCAGCACCGACAGGGGACGTCATGGCTACACCTTC. Protein product: CASTDRGRHGYTF.

This chain uses TRBV5-1 with TRBJ2-3, with TRBD1 matching over 9 bases. The J segment lost 1 base and the V segment lost 7 bases, leaving 4 bases of the junction unmatched. Germline values: CDR1 SGHRS, CDR2 YFSETQ. CDR3 length equals 14 residues. The CDR3 sequence is CASGGQGRTDTQYF. DNA for the CDR3: TGCGCCAGCGGGGGACAGGGACGCACAGATACGCAGTATTTT.

This clone was counted only a few times. The chain recombines TRBV5-8 with TRBJ1-5, with 7 bases matching TRBD1. This CDR3 contains 15 residues. V was pared by 4 bases and J by 0 bases, with 4 bases of the junction left unmatched. Germline CDR1 and CDR2: SGHTS and YDEGEE. In DNA, the CDR3 is TGTGCCAGCAGCCCCGGACAGGCTAGCAATCAGCCCCAGCATTTT. It specifies CASSPGQASNQPQHF.

For this clone: The identical CDR3 is also encoded by other nucleotide sequences in the sample. The V and J genes are TRBV27 and TRBJ2-7; a possible D gene is TRBD1 (6 bases). The CDR3 totals 13 residues. V was trimmed by 3 bases and J by 5 bases, leaving 11 bases between them. Germline V gene lookup returns CDR1 MNHEY and CDR2 SMNVEV (reference sequence). CDR3 residues: CASSLSRGHEQYF. CDR3 DNA sequence: TGTGCCAGCAGTTTGTCCAGGGGCCACGAGCAGTACTTC.